These 12 T cell receptor beta chains were all obtained from the same sample, sequenced in a study of shared clonotypes between healthy human individuals. Only in-frame clones appear in the TCRdb table, and some are missing; sequencing was by immunoSEQ multiplex PCR. The sample gives 2 million to 2.5 million clones, roughly 93% of which show up once; 0.35% to 0.5% is in the top ten. The sequencing input was naive CD4+ T cells from PBMCs. The subset denotes: CD45RA+ positively selected. The receptors shown here come from a man aged 18 to 35 in good health. Some clones in this sample may be carry-over from other donors' samples.

This rearrangement joins TRBV5-1 to TRBJ2-3; the match to TRBD2 covers 8 bases. The germline V gene has CDR1 SGHRS and CDR2 YFSETQ. Germline trimming cut 2 bases from V and 0 bases from J; bases unmatched to any gene: 2. The CDR3 is made up of 15 amino acids. As DNA, the CDR3 is TGCGCCAGCAGCTTTAGCGGGATGAGCACAGATACGCAGTATTTT. This translates into CASSFSGMSTDTQYF.

This chain links TRBV6-5 with TRBJ1-1; unclear D gene. The CDR3 extends over 14 amino acids. In germline, CDR1 is MNHEY, CDR2 SVGAGI. Trimming cost V 5 bases and J 3 bases, with 13 bases left between them. The CDR3 sequence: CASSSSHGDTEAFF. CDR3 in DNA: TGTGCCAGCAGTAGTAGTCATGGGGACACTGAAGCTTTCTTT.

The V and J genes are TRBV9 and TRBJ2-2, with D unclear. Germline-derived CDR1 and CDR2 are SGDLS and YYNGEE. This CDR3 has 17 residues. The V end was cut by 6 bases, the J end by 0 bases, with 18 bases between. The CDR3 here is CASTTAGASANTGELFF. Written as DNA, the CDR3 is TGTGCCAGCACCACCGCCGGAGCTTCCGCGAACACCGGGGAGCTGTTTTTT.

This chain links TRBV28 with TRBJ2-7, with D maybe TRBD2 (6 bases). This CDR3 contains 16 residues. Germline loops: CDR1 MDHEN, CDR2 SYDVKM. V lost 6 bases and J 3 bases, leaving 21 bases between the germline ends. DNA of the CDR3: TGTGCCAGCAGGGGGGGATTAGGTCTCTCTCTCTACGAGCAGTACTTC. This encodes CASRGGLGLSLYEQYF.

About this clone: Other DNA sequences of this sample code for an identical CDR3. This sequence joins TRBV18 and TRBJ1-2, with 7 bases lining up with TRBD1. This CDR3 spans 13 amino acids. The trim removed 2 bases at V and 6 bases at J, leaving 3 bases unmatched. Germline V lookup: CDR1 KGHSH, CDR2 LQKENI. CDR3 residues: CASSPGQVNGYTF. The CDR3 nucleotides read TGTGCCAGCTCACCAGGACAGGTGAATGGCTACACCTTC.

V usage is TRBV28 and J usage is TRBJ2-5, with TRBD2 matching 8 bases. V lost 4 bases and J lost 4; bases outside the gene matches: 11. The germline gives CDR1 MDHEN, CDR2 SYDVKM. CDR3 length equals 16 residues. The DNA for the CDR3 is TGTGCCAGCAGTTCATTAAGCGGGAGTATTAGAGAGACCCAGTACTTC. It codes for CASSSLSGSIRETQYF.

The J gene is TRBJ1-2, the V gene TRBV14, with a weak D call TRBD1 (6 bases). The germline V and J ends were trimmed by 2 bases and 4 bases, with 20 bases remaining between them. The CDR3 spans 17 residues. Germline assignment: CDR1 SGHDN and CDR2 FVKESK. CDR3 DNA sequence: TGTGCCAGCAGCCAAAATACGGTCCGACAGGCACGCTATGGCTACACCTTC. Translated, it gives CASSQNTVRQARYGYTF.

This clone was recorded only once. V gene TRBV5-1 combines with J gene TRBJ1-2; D is undetermined. Trimming shortened V by 1 base and J by 9 bases, and 13 bases separated the two germline ends. CDR3 length: 13 amino acids. From germline, CDR1 is SGHRS and CDR2 YFSETQ. The CDR3 nucleotides read TGCGCCAGCAGCTTGCCAGGTGGGGATAGCTACACCTTC. Translation gives CASSLPGGDSYTF.

The chain joins TRBV5-1 to TRBJ1-1; D is unclear. Trimming pared 10 bases from V and 1 base from J, leaving 17 bases between. Germline lookup yields CDR1 SGHRS and CDR2 YFSETQ. This CDR3 contains 14 residues. CDR3: CASGDPAGNTEAFF. The CDR3 DNA follows: TGCGCCTCCGGAGATCCTGCGGGGAACACTGAAGCTTTCTTT.

The chain uses TRBV5-4 and TRBJ2-1, with 7 nucleotides matching TRBD1. This CDR3 comprises 16 residues. CDR1 is SGHNT, CDR2 YYREEE, per germline (reference sequence). Trimming at V came to 4 bases and at J to 3 bases, leaving 10 bases not matched to a gene. The CDR3 nucleotides read TGTGCCAGCAGCCCGCCCGGACAGGCTAACTACAATGAGCAGTTCTTC. The encoded protein is CASSPPGQANYNEQFF.

The chain uses TRBV29-1 and TRBJ2-7; D perhaps matches TRBD1 (6 bases). V was shortened by 5 bases and J by 1 base, with 9 bases between the two germline ends. CDR3 length: 12 residues. The V gene's germline CDR1 is SQVTM and CDR2 ANQGSEA. DNA of the CDR3: TGCAGCGTTCAAAGGGGGTCCTACGAGCAGTACTTC. Its translation is CSVQRGSYEQYF.

The chain couples TRBV2 to TRBJ2-2; TRBD2 aligns across 14 bases. This CDR3 has 17 residues. J gave up 5 bases and V 7 bases, and 9 bases lay outside the gene matches. CDR1 and CDR2 from the germline V gene are SNHLY and FYNNEI. CDR3 in DNA: TGTGCCAGCACCGCGACTAGCGGGAGGGCATGGACCGGGGAGCTGTTTTTT. Translating gives CASTATSGRAWTGELFF.